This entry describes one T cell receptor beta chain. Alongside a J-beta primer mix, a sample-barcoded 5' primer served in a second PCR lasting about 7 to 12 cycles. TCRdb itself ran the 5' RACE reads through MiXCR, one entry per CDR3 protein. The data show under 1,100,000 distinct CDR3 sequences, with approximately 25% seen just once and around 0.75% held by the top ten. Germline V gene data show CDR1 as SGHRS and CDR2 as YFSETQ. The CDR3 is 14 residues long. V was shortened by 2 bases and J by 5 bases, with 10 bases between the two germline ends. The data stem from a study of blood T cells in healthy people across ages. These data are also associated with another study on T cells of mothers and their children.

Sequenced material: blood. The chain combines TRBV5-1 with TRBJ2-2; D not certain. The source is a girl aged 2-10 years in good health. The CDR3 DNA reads TGCGCCAGCAGCTTAGGTCAGTCGACCGGGGAGCTGTTTTTT. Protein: CASSLGQSTGELFF.